These T cell receptor beta chains were read from a single sample in a study of control samples from healthy donors and cancer patients. Sequencing used immunoSEQ multiplex PCR; TCRdb keeps in-frame clones, though not all of them. The sample shows 70,000 to 80,000 clones, roughly 89% of them seen only once. The source material was PBMCs. Receptors were obtained from a woman between 55 and 75 years old with head and neck cancer. Both conserved end residues are part of each CDR3. A D gene is named only where the DNA matches it firmly. Only part of the rows carry a size: once, few, many, or a class if the clone is expanded.

.,TRBD2,TRBV6-2/TRBV6-3,TRBJ2-1,CASSRWGGNEQFF,TGTGCCAGCAGCCGGTGGGGGGGCAATGAGCAGTTCTTC
once,.,TRBV20-1,TRBJ1-5,CSASISGYSNQPQHF,TGCAGTGCTAGTATCTCAGGGTATAGCAATCAGCCCCAGCATTTT
.,TRBD2,TRBV5-1,TRBJ2-3,CASSRGGDTQYF,TGCGCCAGCAGCCGGGGGGGAGATACGCAGTATTTT
.,TRBD1,TRBV19,TRBJ2-1,CASSYRQGADEQFF,TGTGCCAGTAGTTATCGCCAGGGGGCTGATGAGCAGTTCTTC
.,TRBD1,TRBV7-9,TRBJ1-5,CASSRGQFDQPQHF,TGTGCCAGCAGCAGGGGGCAGTTCGATCAGCCCCAGCATTTT
.,TRBD2,TRBV19,TRBJ2-1,CASSIDGAGGPRLSSEQFF,TGTGCCAGTAGTATAGATGGAGCGGGAGGGCCGAGGTTGTCTTCTGAGCAGTTCTTC
.,.,TRBV12-1,TRBJ2-5,CASRVQYF,TGTGCCAGCAGGGTCCAGTACTTC
once,TRBD1,TRBV11-2,TRBJ2-7,CASSLVTGGGYEQYF,TGTGCCAGCAGCTTAGTAACAGGGGGCGGCTACGAGCAGTACTTC
.,.,TRBV2,TRBJ2-1,CASSVGSPQYNEQFF,TGTGCCAGCAGTGTAGGGTCCCCGCAATACAATGAGCAGTTCTTC
.,TRBD2,TRBV5-8,TRBJ2-1,CASSLGLARNEQFF,TGTGCCAGCAGCTTGGGACTAGCGCGGAATGAGCAGTTCTTC
once,.,TRBV7-6,TRBJ1-4,CASSSYTSGGEKLFF,TGTGCCAGCAGCTCGTACACCTCCGGGGGTGAAAAACTGTTTTTT
.,TRBD1,TRBV28,TRBJ1-4,CASSKTGQVISPREKLFF,TGTGCCAGCAGTAAGACGGGACAGGTTATCTCTCCTCGCGAAAAACTGTTTTTT
once,TRBD2,TRBV29-1,TRBJ2-1,CSVEETSGNEQFF,TGCAGCGTTGAAGAAACTAGCGGAAATGAGCAGTTCTTC
.,TRBD1,TRBV30,TRBJ1-2,CAWSVKGANGYTF,TGTGCCTGGAGTGTAAAGGGGGCAAATGGCTACACCTTC
.,.,TRBV5-4,TRBJ1-4,CATGTGGIGEKLFF,TGTGCCACGGGTACTGGGGGGATAGGTGAAAAACTGTTTTTT
.,TRBD2,TRBV27,TRBJ2-7,CASRLTSGSSYEQYF,TGTGCCAGCAGGTTGACTAGCGGTAGCTCCTACGAGCAGTACTTC
.,.,TRBV11-2,TRBJ2-2,CASSLAGGELFF,TGTGCCAGCAGCTTAGCTGGCGGGGAGCTGTTTTTT
.,.,TRBV9,TRBJ1-2,CASSAGGSYGYTF,TGTGCCAGCAGCGCGGGGGGTTCCTATGGCTACACCTTC
.,TRBD2,TRBV6-4,TRBJ2-1,CASSRTSYGNEQFF,TGTGCCAGCAGCAGGACTAGCTACGGGAATGAGCAGTTCTTC
few,.,TRBV12-3/TRBV12-4,TRBJ2-3,CASSRTNTDTQYF,TGTGCCAGCAGTAGGACGAACACAGATACGCAGTATTTT
once,.,TRBV5-1,TRBJ2-2,CASTIQAGTGELFF,TGCGCCAGCACCATTCAGGCAGGAACCGGGGAGCTGTTTTTT
.,TRBD2,TRBV24-1,TRBJ2-1,CATSDPTSGRGNEQFF,TGTGCCACCAGTGATCCTACTAGCGGGAGAGGTAATGAGCAGTTCTTC
.,TRBD1,TRBV19,TRBJ1-4,CASRGISGTGVEKLFF,TGTGCCAGTAGGGGGATCTCCGGGACAGGAGTTGAAAAACTGTTTTTT
.,.,TRBV10-2,TRBJ1-6,CASSESTGNNSPLHF,TGCGCCAGCAGTGAGTCGACCGGTAATAATTCACCCCTCCACTTT
once,.,TRBV7-2,TRBJ1-5,CASSLEAGPNQPQHF,TGTGCCAGCAGCCTTGAGGCAGGGCCCAATCAGCCCCAGCATTTT
few,TRBD2,TRBV12-5,TRBJ2-2,CASGLGTSGRAVGELFF,TGTGCTAGTGGTTTGGGGACTAGCGGGAGGGCCGTTGGGGAGCTGTTTTTT
.,.,TRBV19,TRBJ2-1,CASSIDDSNSYNEQFF,TGTGCCAGTAGTATAGACGACAGCAACTCCTACAATGAGCAGTTCTTC
.,TRBD1,TRBV19,TRBJ1-1,CASSTTGDTEAFF,TGTGCCAGTAGCACGACAGGGGACACTGAAGCTTTCTTT
.,.,TRBV11-2,TRBJ2-1,CASSLVAVIREQFF,TGTGCCAGCAGCTTAGTAGCAGTGATTCGTGAGCAGTTCTTC
.,TRBD1,TRBV28,TRBJ2-3,CASSLVTGGPYF,TGTGCCAGCAGTTTAGTGACAGGGGGACCGTATTTT
.,TRBD2,TRBV5-1,TRBJ2-7,CASSLATGTSGIYEQYF,TGCGCCAGCAGCTTGGCAACCGGGACTAGCGGGATCTACGAGCAGTACTTC
.,.,TRBV5-6,TRBJ2-6,CASSLQTLGYSGANVLTF,TGTGCCAGCAGCTTACAGACATTAGGGTACTCTGGGGCCAACGTCCTGACTTTC
.,TRBD1,TRBV19,TRBJ1-1,CASSIGQGLNTEAFF,TGTGCCAGTAGTATTGGACAGGGTTTGAACACTGAAGCTTTCTTT
.,TRBD1,TRBV7-2,TRBJ1-1,CASSFQGAGTEAFF,TGTGCCAGCAGCTTCCAGGGGGCGGGTACTGAAGCTTTCTTT
.,.,TRBV3-1/TRBV3-2,TRBJ2-2,CASSQGLAGGELFF,TGTGCCAGCAGCCAAGGTCTAGCAGGCGGGGAGCTGTTTTTT
.,.,TRBV7-2,TRBJ2-3,CASSLELRPDTQYF,TGTGCCAGCAGCTTAGAACTTCGACCAGATACGCAGTATTTT
.,.,TRBV2,TRBJ2-5,CASSAAGEETQYF,TGTGCCAGCAGTGCGGCAGGGGAAGAGACCCAGTACTTC
.,.,TRBV7-3,TRBJ1-3,CASSLGPSSGNTIYF,TGTGCCAGCAGCTTAGGTCCGAGCTCTGGAAACACCATATATTTT
.,.,TRBV5-4,TRBJ2-7,CASSDGRRFEQYF,TGTGCCAGCAGCGATGGACGACGCTTCGAGCAGTACTTC
.,.,TRBV19,TRBJ1-2,CASSIDATAYGYTF,TGTGCCAGTAGTATAGATGCGACAGCTTATGGCTACACCTTC
once,TRBD2,TRBV28,TRBJ2-7,CASKTSGTNYEQYF,TGTGCCAGCAAGACTAGCGGAACCAACTACGAGCAGTACTTC
.,.,TRBV19,TRBJ2-3,CASSPDLGWADTQYF,TGTGCCAGTAGCCCCGACCTAGGGTGGGCAGATACGCAGTATTTT
.,.,TRBV27,TRBJ1-1,CASSSYGIDTEAFF,TGTGCCAGCAGTTCCTACGGGATAGACACTGAAGCTTTCTTT
.,.,TRBV18,TRBJ1-2,CASSPGLTDNYGYTF,TGTGCCAGCTCACCAGGGTTGACAGATAACTATGGCTACACCTTC
.,.,TRBV6-5,TRBJ1-5,CASRGDSNQPQHF,TGTGCCAGCAGGGGGGACAGCAATCAGCCCCAGCATTTT
many,.,TRBV30,TRBJ2-7,CAWSVLFKPREALYEQYF,TGTGCCTGGAGTGTTCTATTTAAACCTCGAGAGGCCCTATACGAGCAGTACTTC
once,TRBD1,TRBV2,TRBJ2-2,CASRYGQGGTGELFF,TGTGCCAGCAGATACGGACAGGGTGGGACCGGGGAGCTGTTTTTT
.,TRBD2,TRBV27,TRBJ2-7,CASSFRHLSGAFSYEQYF,TGTGCCAGCAGTTTTCGGCACCTAAGCGGGGCCTTCTCCTACGAGCAGTACTTC
once,.,TRBV10-3,TRBJ1-6,CAISLGAGTDNSPLHF,TGTGCCATCTCCCTAGGGGCAGGTACAGATAATTCACCCCTCCACTTT
.,.,TRBV24-1,TRBJ2-3,CATSDYRPTLGTDTQYF,TGTGCCACCAGTGATTATCGCCCCACCCTTGGGACAGATACGCAGTATTTT
.,.,TRBV6-5,TRBJ2-1,CASSYSRLERNEQFF,TGTGCCAGCAGTTACTCGAGACTAGAGCGGAATGAGCAGTTCTTC
.,.,TRBV28,TRBJ2-4,CASTTGTLGGQYF,TGTGCCAGCACCACAGGGACTCTCGGCGGACAGTACTTC